The entry below gives a single T cell receptor (beta chain) sequence along with its context. This sample is drawn from a study of cytomegalovirus exposure and HLA in healthy donors. The junction had 12 bases not matched to a gene; V was cut back by 7 bases and J by 4 bases. CDR3 length: 14 amino acids. CDR1 SQVTM and CDR2 ANQGSEA come from the germline V gene. Profiling relied on immunoSEQ multiplex PCR, and the TCRdb table lists in-frame clones only, not all of them. The repertoire holds about 150,000 clones, with around nine tenths as singletons. The sample comprised PBMCs. The source is a woman under 30 in good health and CMV-seropositive. The rearrangement uses TRBV29-1 and TRBJ2-7; 8 bases match TRBD2. CDR3 sequence reads: CSAQGHERGYEQYF. CDR3 sequence (DNA): TGCAGCGCGCAGGGCCATGAGCGGGGGTACGAGCAGTACTTC.